This entry describes one T cell receptor (beta chain). Its antigen is still unknown. Base qualities were left out, and no much larger clone turns up one base away. From a lookup of the germline V gene (reference sequence), CDR1 and CDR2 are LGHDT and YNNKEL. The germline V and J ends show losses of 8 bases and 9 bases respectively, and no gene match explains 9 bases of the junction. Including the terminal cysteine and phenylalanine, the CDR3 comprises 14 residues. The CDR3 DNA has 42 bases and is translated from base 1. TCRbeta CDR3 regions were amplified from genomic DNA using the immunoSEQ Assay, a bias-controlled multiplex PCR. Per the authors' processing: Nucleated cell counts per sample were estimated from amplification of reference gene primers within the assay. To quantify the absolute abundance of each unique TCRbeta CDR3 rearrangement, sequence reads were collapsed and filtered. For each sample, productive Simpson clonality was calculated as the square root of Simpson's diversity index over productive rearrangements. The table comes from immuneACCESS by way of TCRdb, which keeps in-frame sequences with V and J called. Part of the clones is missing from these tables; in studies checked, under half for an unresolved V gene and the rest for unknown reasons. The V and J calls and clone size come from that table; D and trimming were worked out from the DNA. For this sample the table gives 300,000 to 350,000 clones, of which 90% were detected only once. Clones ranked in the top ten supply about 7% of the sample.

The data derive from a study of blood T cell repertoires in COVID-19 (dated by TCRdb to about 2020). Background for the entire study: The collaborator samples originated in the United States, Italy and Spain and spanned the acute and convalescent phases of COVID-19. Samples came from the ongoing ImmuneRACE study (first 160 participants) plus 1,254 subjects from 6 global collaborators. Where HLA class I and class II types were available, the types were taken from metadata supplied by the sample provider, not from assay-based typing. The repertoires were released in a freely available public database meant as a resource for research on the immune response to SARS-CoV-2. Subjects who had been exposed to COVID-19, were actively infected with it, or had recovered from it provided the deeply sampled blood TCRbeta repertoires that made up the dataset. Sample metadata almost always included a de-identified subject ID, COVID-19 status, age in years and sex. The prospective study material was composed of cDNA or gDNA derived from T cells, B-cell-depleted T cells, or PBMCs.

Overall study results and their limits: Clinical and demographic metadata were provided uncurated, with the amount varying by source and participant.

At one collaborating source in Seattle, patients were enrolled during active infection and were followed longitudinally through the course of disease. Whole blood was collected in K2EDTA tubes by collaborating institutions according to the institutions' own protocols. For TCRbeta analysis, collaborators shipped samples as frozen whole blood, isolated PBMCs, or DNA extracted from either of those sample types. The sequence was collected from a woman between 25 and 40 years old with COVID-19, enrolled during active disease. The chain is assembled from TRBV3-1 (or the pseudogene TRBV3-2) and TRBJ1-6; 8 nucleotides in the junction match TRBD1. Specimen: peripheral blood. The CDR3 sequence is CASADRGRLSPLHF. The DNA is as follows: TGTGCCAGCGCAGACAGGGGAAGACTTTCACCCCTCCACTTT.